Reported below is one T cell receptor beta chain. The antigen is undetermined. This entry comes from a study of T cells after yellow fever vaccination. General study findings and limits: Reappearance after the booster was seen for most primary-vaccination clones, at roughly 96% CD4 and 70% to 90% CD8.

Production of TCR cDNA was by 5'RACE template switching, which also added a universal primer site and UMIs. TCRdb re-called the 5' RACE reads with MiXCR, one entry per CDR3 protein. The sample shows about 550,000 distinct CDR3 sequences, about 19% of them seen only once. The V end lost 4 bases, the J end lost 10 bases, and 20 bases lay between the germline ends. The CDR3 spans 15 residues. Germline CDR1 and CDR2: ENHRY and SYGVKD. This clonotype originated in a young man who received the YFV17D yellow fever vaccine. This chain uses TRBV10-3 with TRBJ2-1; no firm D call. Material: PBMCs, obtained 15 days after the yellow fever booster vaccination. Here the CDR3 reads CAISVAEKGFSEQFF. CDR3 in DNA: TGTGCCATCAGTGTGGCTGAAAAGGGATTCAGCGAGCAGTTCTTC.